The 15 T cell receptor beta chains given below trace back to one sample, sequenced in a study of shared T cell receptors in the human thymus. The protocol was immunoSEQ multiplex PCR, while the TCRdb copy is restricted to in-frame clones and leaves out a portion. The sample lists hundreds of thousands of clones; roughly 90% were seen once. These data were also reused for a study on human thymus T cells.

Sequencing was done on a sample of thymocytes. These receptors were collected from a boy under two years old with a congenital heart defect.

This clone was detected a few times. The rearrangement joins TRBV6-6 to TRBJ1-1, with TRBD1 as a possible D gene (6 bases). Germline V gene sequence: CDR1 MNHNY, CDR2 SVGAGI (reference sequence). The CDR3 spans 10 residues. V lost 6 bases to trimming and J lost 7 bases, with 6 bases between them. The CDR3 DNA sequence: TGTGCCAGCAGAGGGGGTGAAGCTTTCTTT. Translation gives CASRGGEAFF.

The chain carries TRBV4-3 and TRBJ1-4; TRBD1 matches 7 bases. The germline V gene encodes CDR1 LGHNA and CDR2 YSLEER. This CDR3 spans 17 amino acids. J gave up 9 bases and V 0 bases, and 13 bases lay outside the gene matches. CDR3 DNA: TGCGCCAGCAGCCAAGATCTCGGACAGGTGACTGAGAAAAAACTGTTTTTT. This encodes CASSQDLGQVTEKKLFF.

CDR3 residues: CASSLKPRREGDPNYGYTF. DNA for the CDR3: TGCGCCAGCAGCCTCAAGCCCCGCAGAGAGGGGGACCCCAACTATGGCTACACCTTC. The chain recombines TRBV4-3 with TRBJ1-2; tentatively, D is TRBD1 (6 bases). The V end was cut by 4 bases, the J end by 2 bases, with 26 bases between. In germline, CDR1 is LGHNA, CDR2 YSLEER. CDR3 length: 19 residues.

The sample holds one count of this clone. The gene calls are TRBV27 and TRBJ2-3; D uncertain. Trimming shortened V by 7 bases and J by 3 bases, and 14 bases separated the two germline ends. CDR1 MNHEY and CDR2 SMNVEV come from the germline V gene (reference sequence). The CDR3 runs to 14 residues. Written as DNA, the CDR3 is TGTGCCAGCACCGGTCCGTACGGGACAGATACGCAGTATTTT. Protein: CASTGPYGTDTQYF.

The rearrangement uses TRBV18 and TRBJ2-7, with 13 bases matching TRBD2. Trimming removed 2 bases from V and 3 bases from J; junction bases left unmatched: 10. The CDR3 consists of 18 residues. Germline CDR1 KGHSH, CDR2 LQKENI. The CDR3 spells CASSPTLSGLAGSYEQYF. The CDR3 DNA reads TGTGCCAGCTCACCAACCTTGTCGGGACTAGCGGGAAGCTACGAGCAGTACTTC.

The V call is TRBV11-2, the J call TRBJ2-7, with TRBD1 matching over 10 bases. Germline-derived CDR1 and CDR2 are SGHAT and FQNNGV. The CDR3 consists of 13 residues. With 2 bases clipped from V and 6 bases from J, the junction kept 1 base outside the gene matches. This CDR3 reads CASSLRDRGEQYF. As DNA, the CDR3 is TGTGCCAGCAGCTTAAGGGACAGGGGCGAGCAGTACTTC.

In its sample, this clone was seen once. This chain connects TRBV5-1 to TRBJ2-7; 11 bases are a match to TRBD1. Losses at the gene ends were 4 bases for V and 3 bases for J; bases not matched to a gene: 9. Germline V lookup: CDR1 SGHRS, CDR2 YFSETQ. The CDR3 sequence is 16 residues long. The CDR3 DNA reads TGCGCCAGCAGCCCTTGGCCGGGACAGGGGGTCTACGAGCAGTACTTC. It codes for CASSPWPGQGVYEQYF.

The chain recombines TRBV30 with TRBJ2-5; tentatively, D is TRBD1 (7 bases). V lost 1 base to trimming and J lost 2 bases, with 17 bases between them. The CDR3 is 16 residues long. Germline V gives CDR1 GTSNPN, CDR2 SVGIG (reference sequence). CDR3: CAWSGRRGRDQETQYF. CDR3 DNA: TGTGCCTGGAGTGGAAGGAGGGGGCGAGATCAAGAGACCCAGTACTTC.

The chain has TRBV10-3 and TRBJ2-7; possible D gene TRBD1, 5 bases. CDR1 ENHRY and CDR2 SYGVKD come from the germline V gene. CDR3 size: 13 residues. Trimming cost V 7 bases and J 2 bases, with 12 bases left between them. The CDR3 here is CAIKDTWTYEQYF. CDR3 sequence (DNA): TGTGCCATCAAGGACACTTGGACCTACGAGCAGTACTTC.

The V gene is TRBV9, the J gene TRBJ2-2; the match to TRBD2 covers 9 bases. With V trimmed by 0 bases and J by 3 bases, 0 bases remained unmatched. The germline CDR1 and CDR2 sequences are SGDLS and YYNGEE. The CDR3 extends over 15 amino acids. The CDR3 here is CASSVGLADTGELFF. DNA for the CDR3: TGTGCCAGCAGCGTAGGACTAGCGGACACCGGGGAGCTGTTTTTT. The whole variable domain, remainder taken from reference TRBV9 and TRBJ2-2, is DSGVTQTPKHLITATGQRVTLRCSPRSGDLSVYWYQQSLDQGLQFLIQYYNGEERAKGNILERFSAQQFPDLHSELNLSSLELGDSALYFCASSVGLADTGELFFGEGSRLTVL.

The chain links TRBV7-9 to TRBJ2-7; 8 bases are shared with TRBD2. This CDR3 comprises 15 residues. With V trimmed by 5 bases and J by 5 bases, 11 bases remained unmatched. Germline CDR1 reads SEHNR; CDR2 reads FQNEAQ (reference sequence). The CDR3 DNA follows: TGTGCCAGCAGCGGGGGTAGCGGGGAGGTCGACGAGCAGTACTTC. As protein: CASSGGSGEVDEQYF.

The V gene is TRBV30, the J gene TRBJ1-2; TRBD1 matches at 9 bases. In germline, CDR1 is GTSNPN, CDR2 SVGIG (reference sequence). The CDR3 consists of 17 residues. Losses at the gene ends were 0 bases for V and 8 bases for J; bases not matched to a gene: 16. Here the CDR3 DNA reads TGTGCCTGGAGTGTACTACGACTTAGGGACAGGGTAAGGGGCTACACCTTC. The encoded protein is CAWSVLRLRDRVRGYTF.

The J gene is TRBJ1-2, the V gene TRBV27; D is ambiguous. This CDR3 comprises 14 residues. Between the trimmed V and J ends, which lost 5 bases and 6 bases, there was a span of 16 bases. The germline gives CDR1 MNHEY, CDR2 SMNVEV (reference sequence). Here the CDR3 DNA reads TGTGCCAGCAGTAGTTTAGGCCGAGGAAATGGCTACACCTTC. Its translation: CASSSLGRGNGYTF.

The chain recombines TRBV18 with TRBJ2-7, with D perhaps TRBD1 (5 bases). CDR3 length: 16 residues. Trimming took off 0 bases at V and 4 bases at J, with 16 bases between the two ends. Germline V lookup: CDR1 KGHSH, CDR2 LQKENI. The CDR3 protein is CASSPPQIAGIYEQYF. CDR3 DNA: TGTGCCAGCTCACCACCACAGATCGCAGGGATATACGAGCAGTACTTC.

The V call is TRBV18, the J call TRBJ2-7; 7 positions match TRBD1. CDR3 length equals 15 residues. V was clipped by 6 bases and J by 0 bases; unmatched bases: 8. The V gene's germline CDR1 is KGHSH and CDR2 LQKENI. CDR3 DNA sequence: TGTGCCAGCTCGGACGGGACAGTGCGCTCCTACGAGCAGTACTTC. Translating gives CASSDGTVRSYEQYF.